A single sample is the source of the 3 T cell receptor beta chains below, sequenced in a study. The sorted Tregs were CD4+CD25+CD127-/low cells. Each CDR3 protein gets one entry after TCRdb re-called the 5' RACE reads with MiXCR. This table has tens of thousands of distinct CDR3 sequences, less than 25% appearing once. The source material was Tregs sorted from blood. These TCRs come from a female donor with breast cancer.

This clonotype occurred many times. This rearrangement joins TRBV5-1 to TRBJ2-7; the D gene is possibly TRBD1 (6 bases). The ends were cut back, 4 bases at V and 5 bases at J, with 16 bases in the middle. Germline V gene data show CDR1 as SGHRS and CDR2 as YFSETQ. This CDR3 contains 14 residues. DNA for the CDR3: TGCGCCAGCAGCAGCTCTCGGACAGCGCACGAGCAGTACTTC. Amino acid sequence: CASSSSRTAHEQYF.

This clonotype was observed a handful of times. The chain recombines TRBV6-5 with TRBJ2-2, with D maybe TRBD1 (5 bases). Trimming took 6 bases from V and 5 from J, leaving 19 bases between them. The CDR3 length is 16 residues. CDR1 MNHEY and CDR2 SVGAGI come from the germline V gene. The CDR3 sequence is CASRGNGAFVTGELFF. The CDR3 DNA reads TGTGCCAGCAGGGGTAATGGGGCTTTCGTAACCGGGGAGCTGTTTTTT.

A remark on this clonotype: This CDR3 fails to terminate in the conserved phenylalanine or tryptophan, so it likely reflects a read error. The chain carries TRBV28 and TRBJ2-1, with unresolved D. CDR3 length equals 14 residues. Germline lookup yields CDR1 MDHEN and CDR2 SYDVKM. With 4 bases removed from V and 0 bases from J, the gap between germline ends came to 7 bases. The CDR3 here is CASSSPGSYNEQFL. For the CDR3, the DNA is TGTGCCAGCAGTTCCCCCGGCTCCTACAATGAGCAGTTCCTC.